This T cell receptor (beta chain) was captured by sequencing in a study of OX40 agonist ivuxolimab in advanced cancers. Background on the study: Ivuxolimab, an antibody that agonizes OX40 (CD134), was administered to the patients. The mean age was approximately 60 years, ranging from about 20 to 90, with about four fifths of participants male. Three patients responded partially, comprising one with hepatocellular carcinoma and two with cutaneous melanoma.

Sequencing was performed with immunoSEQ multiplex PCR; in TCRdb, only in-frame clones are kept and a portion is missing. Seen here are 20,000 to 30,000 clones, roughly 79% observed once, and the top ten hold around 13%. Source: CD4+ or CD8+ T cells sorted from blood, taken in a trial of the OX40 agonist ivuxolimab. The clonotype originates from an adult with an advanced solid tumor such as melanoma, head and neck, liver or kidney cancer.

Written as DNA, the CDR3 is TGCGCCAGCAGCCAAGACGGGACTAGCTCCTACGAGCAGTACTTC. Translation: CASSQDGTSSYEQYF. The rearrangement links TRBV4-1 to TRBJ2-7; 8 nucleotides agree with TRBD2. In germline, CDR1 is MGHRA, CDR2 YSYEKL. CDR3 length equals 15 residues. Germline trimming cut 0 bases from V and 0 bases from J; bases unmatched to any gene: 1.